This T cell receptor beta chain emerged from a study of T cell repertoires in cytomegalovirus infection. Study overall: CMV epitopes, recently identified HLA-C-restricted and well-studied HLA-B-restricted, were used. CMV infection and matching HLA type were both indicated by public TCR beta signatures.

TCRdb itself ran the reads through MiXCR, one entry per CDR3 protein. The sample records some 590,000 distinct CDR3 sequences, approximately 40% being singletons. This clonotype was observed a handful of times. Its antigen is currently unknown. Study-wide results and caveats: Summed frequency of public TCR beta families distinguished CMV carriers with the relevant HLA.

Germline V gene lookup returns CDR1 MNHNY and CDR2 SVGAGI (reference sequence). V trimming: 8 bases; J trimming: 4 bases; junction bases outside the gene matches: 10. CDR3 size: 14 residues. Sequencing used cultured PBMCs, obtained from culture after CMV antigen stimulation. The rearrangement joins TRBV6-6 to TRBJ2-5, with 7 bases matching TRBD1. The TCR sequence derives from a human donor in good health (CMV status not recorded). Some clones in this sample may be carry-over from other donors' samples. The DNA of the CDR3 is TGTGCCAGCGGGGGTGACAGGGTGCGAGAGACCCAGTACTTC. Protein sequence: CASGGDRVRETQYF.